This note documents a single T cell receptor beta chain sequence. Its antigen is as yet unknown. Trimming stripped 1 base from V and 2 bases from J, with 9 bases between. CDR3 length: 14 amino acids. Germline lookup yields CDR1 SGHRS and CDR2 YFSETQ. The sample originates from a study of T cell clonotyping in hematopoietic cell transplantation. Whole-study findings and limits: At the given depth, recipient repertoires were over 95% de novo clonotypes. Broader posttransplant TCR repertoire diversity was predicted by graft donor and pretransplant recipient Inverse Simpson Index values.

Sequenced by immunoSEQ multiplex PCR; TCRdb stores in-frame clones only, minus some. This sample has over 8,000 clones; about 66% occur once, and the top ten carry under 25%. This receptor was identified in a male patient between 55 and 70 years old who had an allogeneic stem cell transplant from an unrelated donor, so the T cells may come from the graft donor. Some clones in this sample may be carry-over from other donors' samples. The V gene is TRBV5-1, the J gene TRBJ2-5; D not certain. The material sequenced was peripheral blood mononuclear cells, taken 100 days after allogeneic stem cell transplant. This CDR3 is CASSLFTAQETQYF. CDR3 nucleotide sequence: TGCGCCAGCAGCTTGTTCACAGCTCAAGAGACCCAGTACTTC.